The clone carrying this T cell receptor (beta chain) came up many times. Amplified TCR beta CDR3 regions derived from RNA transcripts. Carried out on the TCR CDR3, a first-round RT-PCR used the HTBI primer set. A single record per CDR3 protein comes from TCRdb applying MiXCR to the multiplex PCR reads. The repertoire holds approximately 610,000 distinct CDR3 sequences, approximately 16% seen once, with about 17% in the top ten. The data belong to a study of T cells in Graves' hyperthyroidism and ophthalmopathy. For the study at large: At initial diagnosis, before any treatment had begun, peripheral blood was obtained.

This CDR3 region has 14 residues. J gave up 2 bases and V 7 bases, and 8 bases lay outside the gene matches. From germline, CDR1 is SNHLY and CDR2 FYNNEI. The receptor was derived from a woman between 18 and 29 years old with Graves' hyperthyroidism. The material sequenced was blood. The rearrangement links TRBV2 to TRBJ2-7; the match to TRBD2 covers 7 bases. CDR3 residues: CASTREGPTYEQYF. CDR3 nucleotide sequence: TGTGCCAGCACGAGGGAGGGCCCTACCTACGAGCAGTACTTC.